Below, 27 T cell receptor beta chains from the same sample are listed, as sequenced in a study of tumor and adjacent non-tumor tissue in lung cancer. No cell sorting was done before RNA was extracted from the tissue. More than 3 cm separated this lung sample from the edge of the tumor. A modified ARM-PCR protocol with three rounds of nested PCR amplified TCRbeta. Each CDR3 protein gets one entry after TCRdb re-called the multiplex PCR reads with MiXCR. The table includes roughly 120,000 distinct CDR3 sequences, under 65% detected once. Sequencing was performed on distant non-tumor lung tissue. These receptors all come from a man in his fifties or sixties with non-small cell lung cancer.

Comments on this clonotype: This may be a read error: a much more frequent sequence differs by one nucleotide. The chain employs TRBV6-1 and TRBJ1-1; no definite D call. The CDR3 is made up of 11 amino acids. Germline CDR1 and CDR2: MNHNS and SASEGT. The CDR3 region has the DNA TGTGCCGGCAGTGAACTATCGGAAGCTTTCTTT. It encodes CAGSELSEAFF.

The genes are TRBV7-3 and TRBJ2-7; TRBD1 agrees at 7 bases. Germline CDR1 SGHTA, CDR2 FQGTGA. With V trimmed by 4 bases and J by 2 bases, 5 bases remained unmatched. This CDR3 has 14 amino acids. The CDR3 loop reads CASSSGTVPYEQYF. CDR3 bases: TGTGCCAGCAGCTCGGGGACAGTTCCCTACGAGCAGTACTTC.

In regard to this clonotype: At one of its ends the junction is not consistent with the germline gene, which may arise from a read error. The rearrangement links TRBV11-3 to TRBJ2-7; D might be TRBD2 (5 bases). The CDR3 covers 13 residues. Germline CDR1 and CDR2: SGHNT and YENEEA. The CDR3 is CASSLVREGERYF. CDR3 bases: TGTGCCAGCAGCTTAGTGCGTGAGGGCGAGCGGTACTTC.

This clonotype was detected only once. One end of the junction does not line up with germline, which may come from a read error. The chain employs TRBV5-1 and TRBJ2-5; D gene ambiguous. CDR3 length: 13 amino acids. Germline CDR1 reads SGHRS; CDR2 reads YFSETQ. The CDR3 nucleotides are TGCCCCAGCAGCTTGGTAGGGCAAGATACCCAGTACTTC. This gives the protein CPSSLVGQDTQYF. The full variable domain, its missing parts supplied by reference TRBV5-1 and TRBJ2-5, is KAGVTQTPRYLIKTRGQQVTLSCSPISGHRSVSWYQQTPGQGLQFLFEYFSETQRNKGNFPGRFSGRQFSNSRSEMNVSTLELGDSALYLCPSSLVGQDTQYFGPGTRLLVL.

Of note for this clonotype: A much larger clone lies one base from this, so it may be a read error. The chain recombines TRBV5-1 with TRBJ2-7; no firm D call. Germline V gene sequence: CDR1 SGHRS, CDR2 YFSETQ. The CDR3 extends over 13 amino acids. The CDR3 is CASSLDPSYGQYF. The CDR3 bases are TGCGCCAGCAGCTTAGATCCCTCGTACGGGCAGTACTTC.

Worth noting for this clonotype: A much more abundant neighbour one base away suggests this may be a read error. The V and J genes are TRBV7-9 and TRBJ1-2; D ambiguous. V lost 6 bases and J lost 7, with 9 bases in between. Per the germline V gene, CDR1 is SEHNR and CDR2 is FQNEAQ (reference sequence). The CDR3 is 11 residues long. The chain's CDR3 is CASRPVGGYTF. In nucleotides, the CDR3 is TGTGCCAGCAGGCCAGTCGGTGGCTACACCTTC.

As regards this clonotype: The conserved phenylalanine or tryptophan is not found at the CDR3 terminus, so this likely reflects a read error. V and J are TRBV12-3 or TRBV12-4 and TRBJ2-3; possibly TRBD2 for D (6 bases). The CDR3 length is 15 residues. V lost 11 bases, J lost 7 bases, and 25 bases lay in between. The chain's CDR3 is CAGGFGGDGSNTQYV. The CDR3 nucleotides are TGTGCCGGCGGTTTTGGAGGGGATGGGTCAAATACGCAGTATGTT.

Of note for this clonotype: This clone may be a read error of a much larger clone one base away. This chain uses TRBV5-1 with TRBJ2-5, with D possibly TRBD2 on 5 matching bases. The CDR3 spans 15 residues. Germline CDR1 SGHRS, CDR2 YFSETQ. CDR3 in DNA: TGCACCAGCAGCTTGGCGGGCTCCCACTTGGAGACCCAGTACTTC. It codes for CTSSLAGSHLETQYF. Variable domain in full (rest from reference TRBV5-1 and TRBJ2-5): KAGVTQTPRYLIKTRGQQVTLSCSPISGHRSVSWYQQTPGQGLQFLFEYFSETQRNKGNFPGRFSGRQFSNSRSEMNVSTLELGDSALYLCTSSLAGSHLETQYFGPGTRLLVL.

As regards this clonotype: The junction shows a germline mismatch at one end, possibly a read error. This sequence joins TRBV20-1 and TRBJ2-5, with 8 bases fitting TRBD2. CDR3 size: 15 residues. CDR1 and CDR2 (germline): DFQATT, SNEGSKA (reference sequence). The CDR3 is CSARPHGSGIETPYF. CDR3 in DNA: TGCAGTGCTAGACCCCATGGTAGCGGGATCGAGACCCCGTACTTC.

About this clonotype: A much larger clone is a single base away; this may be a read error. CDR3 protein: CAGSYSDRDNKYGYTF. CDR3 coding DNA: TGTGCCGGCAGTTACTCGGACCGGGACAACAAATATGGCTACACCTTC. The chain joins TRBV6-6 to TRBJ1-2, with a possible D match to TRBD1 (6 bases). This CDR3 region has 16 residues. Germline V gene data show CDR1 as MNHNY and CDR2 as SVGAGI (reference sequence).

As to this clonotype: The conserved phenylalanine or tryptophan normally closing the CDR3 is absent here, so this likely arose from a read error. The gene calls are TRBV20-1 and TRBJ1-5; possibly TRBD1 for D (6 bases). The CDR3 sequence is 16 residues long. Germline-derived CDR1 and CDR2 are DFQATT and SNEGSKA (reference sequence). With 5 bases removed from V and 2 bases from J, the gap between germline ends came to 19 bases. CDR3 protein: CSALRPGGAGNQPQHC. The CDR3 DNA follows: TGCAGTGCTCTTAGACCGGGGGGGGCTGGCAATCAGCCCCAGCATTGT.

Comments on this clonotype: Germline is not matched at one junction end, which may reflect a read error. The chain employs TRBV6-2 or TRBV6-3 and TRBJ2-6; either TRBD1 or TRBD2 may supply D (5 bases each). The CDR3 runs 16 residues. Germline assignment: CDR1 MNHEY and CDR2 SVGEGT. The CDR3 nucleotides are TGTGCCAGCAGTGGCCCGAGGGAGACCGGGGCCAACATCCTGACTTTC. Translated, it gives CASSGPRETGANILTF.

This clonotype was counted at least ten times. In DNA, the CDR3 is TGTGCCAGCAGTTACCAGGGGACAGGGTCTCTAAGTAATTCACCCCTCCACTTT. Protein product: CASSYQGTGSLSNSPLHF. V usage is TRBV6-6 and J usage is TRBJ1-6; TRBD1 aligns across 9 bases. The ends lost 2 bases at V and 6 bases at J; junction bases unmatched: 11. CDR1 MNHNY and CDR2 SVGAGI come from the germline V gene (reference sequence). CDR3 length equals 18 residues.

The chain is built from TRBV7-2 and TRBJ1-5; TRBD1 is a possible D gene (6 bases). The last part of the DNA fits TRBJ2-3 better; the J call may be wrong. The V gene's germline CDR1 is SGHTA and CDR2 FQGNSA. CDR3 length: 15 amino acids. In DNA form, the CDR3 reads TGTGCCAGCAGCCTAGGGGGTCAGGGCAATCAGCCCCAGTATTTT. It translates to CASSLGGQGNQPQYF.

A remark on this clonotype: Being one base from a much bigger clone, this may be a read error. This chain connects TRBV11-2 to TRBJ2-4; TRBD2 agrees at 14 bases. J lost 8 bases, V lost 4 bases, and 10 bases had no gene match. This CDR3 region has 17 residues. Germline CDR1 is SGHAT and CDR2 is FQNNGV. The CDR3 nucleotides read TGTGCCAGCAGCTCTGAGACTAGCGGGAGGGCTTTTTACATTCAGTACTTC. Encoded protein: CASSSETSGRAFYIQYF.

Only one count was recorded for this clonotype. The chain has TRBV20-1 and TRBJ1-5; D is perhaps TRBD1 (5 bases). CDR3 length equals 14 residues. Trimming left V 4 bases short and J 3 bases short, with 13 bases between. Germline-derived CDR1 and CDR2 are DFQATT and SNEGSKA (reference sequence). The CDR3 DNA is TGCAGTGCTACTCGTACGGGGCCCAATCAGCCCCAGCATTTT. This codes for CSATRTGPNQPQHF.

The genes are TRBV7-9 and TRBJ2-5, with a possible D match to TRBD2 (6 bases). Germline loops: CDR1 SEHNR, CDR2 FQNEAQ (reference sequence). The ends were cut back, 4 bases at V and 2 bases at J, with 14 bases in the middle. CDR3 length: 15 amino acids. CDR3 sequence reads: CASSSGLTEQETQYF. The CDR3, as DNA: TGTGCCAGCAGCTCCGGACTAACGGAACAAGAGACCCAGTACTTC.

This clonotype occurred many times. This chain links TRBV6-6 with TRBJ2-3; 8 bases line up with TRBD2. Trimming cost V 5 bases and J 5 bases; bases outside gene matches: 9. CDR1 is MNHNY and CDR2 is SVGAGI in the germline V gene (reference sequence). The CDR3 extends over 15 amino acids. In DNA, the CDR3 is TGTGCCAGCAGTAGCGGGAGTCGTTGGGGAGATACGCAGTATTTT. Protein: CASSSGSRWGDTQYF.

Remarks on this clonotype: With a much larger clone just one base away, this may be a read error. The rearrangement joins TRBV20-1 to TRBJ1-1, with D hard to call. In germline, CDR1 is DFQATT, CDR2 SNEGSKA (reference sequence). Trimming shortened V by 0 bases and J by 1 base, and 12 bases separated the two germline ends. The CDR3 covers 15 residues. Here the CDR3 DNA reads TGCAGTGCTAGAGAACCCAGACGGACGAACACTGAAGCTTTCTTT. As protein: CSAREPRRTNTEAFF.

Comment on this clonotype: A much larger clone differs by one base, so this may be a read error. This chain links TRBV6-5 with TRBJ2-5; D not certain. In germline, CDR1 is MNHEY, CDR2 SVGAGI. The CDR3 contains 12 residues. The chain's CDR3 is CASSYTGETKYF. In DNA, the CDR3 is TGTGCCAGCAGTTACACCGGAGAGACCAAGTACTTC.

About this clonotype itself: A much larger clone lies one base from this, so it may be a read error. The chain couples TRBV30 to TRBJ1-5; a weak D match, TRBD1 (6 bases). CDR3 length equals 15 residues. Germline lookup yields CDR1 GTSNPN and CDR2 SVGIG (reference sequence). The CDR3 loop is CAWSVEQGGNQPRHF. CDR3 DNA: TGTGCCTGGAGTGTAGAACAGGGTGGCAATCAGCCCCGGCATTTT.

As concerns this clonotype: Compared with germline, one end of the junction differs, possibly owing to a read error. Written as DNA, the CDR3 is TGTGCCAGCAGTGAAGCCTCTCGACCCTCTGAAGCTTCCTTT. Encoded protein: CASSEASRPSEASF. The rearrangement joins TRBV6-1 to TRBJ1-1; no clear D. CDR3 length: 14 residues. CDR1 is MNHNS and CDR2 is SASEGT in the germline V gene.

Regarding this clonotype: This sequence may be a read error, since a much larger clone differs from it by one base. The chain joins TRBV28 to TRBJ2-5, with D unresolved. The V end lost 2 bases, the J end lost 4 bases, and 11 bases lay between the germline ends. Per the germline V gene, CDR1 is MDHEN and CDR2 is SYDVKM. The CDR3 covers 14 residues. The DNA of the CDR3 is TGTGCCAGCAGTTTACGGGCGTACCTAGAGACCCAGTACTTC. Amino acids: CASSLRAYLETQYF.

In its sample, this clonotype was seen many times. The chain combines TRBV11-3 with TRBJ2-7; D unclear. CDR1 and CDR2 from the germline V gene are SGHNT and YENEEA. V lost 2 bases to trimming and J lost 3 bases, with 5 bases between them. CDR3 length: 12 amino acids. This CDR3 is CASSLLGYEQYF. The DNA for the CDR3 is TGTGCCAGCAGCTTACTAGGCTACGAGCAGTACTTC.

In regard to this clonotype: An end of the junction does not agree with germline; a read error may underlie this. The CDR3 loop reads CARTQPAAETQHF. CDR3 nucleotide sequence: TGTGCCAGGACCCAGCCCGCGGCGGAGACCCAGCACTTC. The chain employs TRBV12-3 or TRBV12-4 and TRBJ2-5; no clear D gene. The CDR3 runs to 13 residues.

At least ten counts were recorded for this clonotype. The chain recombines TRBV20-1 with TRBJ2-5; 8 bases map to TRBD2. Per the germline V gene, CDR1 is DFQATT and CDR2 is SNEGSKA (reference sequence). This CDR3 has 12 residues. The V segment lost 3 bases and the J segment 5 bases; nucleotides outside the gene matches: 2. The chain's CDR3 is CSARPGGETQYF. CDR3 in DNA: TGCAGTGCTAGGCCGGGAGGGGAGACCCAGTACTTC.

Comment on this clonotype: This may stem from a read error, because a much larger clone lies one nucleotide away. This sequence joins TRBV6-1 and TRBJ1-5; D might be TRBD1 (5 bases). CDR1 MNHNS and CDR2 SASEGT come from the germline V gene. V lost 1 base, J lost 7 bases, and 14 bases lay in between. The CDR3 has 15 amino acids. CDR3 sequence reads: CASSEGGFRVQPQHF. CDR3 in DNA: TGTGCCAGCAGTGAAGGGGGCTTCAGGGTACAGCCCCAGCATTTT.